This T cell receptor beta chain originates from a study of PD-1 blockade in classical Hodgkin lymphoma. Whole-study findings and limits: It was CD4+ TCR diversity, not CD8+, that rose significantly by C4D1.

This clone was counted between two and nine times. The target antigen is unknown. The protocol was immunoSEQ multiplex PCR, while the TCRdb copy is restricted to in-frame clones and leaves out a portion. Of around 100,000 clones detected, 80% to 90% appear once; the ten largest clones hold more than 6.5%. Every patient had relapsed following autologous stem cell transplantation, and cohorts differed in brentuximab vedotin exposure. Trimming removed 5 bases at V and 6 bases at J, with 16 bases between. The germline V gene encodes CDR1 SGHAT and CDR2 FQDESV (reference sequence). There are 14 residues in the CDR3.

The rearrangement links TRBV11-1 to TRBJ1-2; D unresolved. Sequencing was performed on peripheral blood mononuclear cells (PBMCs), taken before the second cycle of nivolumab. The TCR comes from a human donor with classical Hodgkin lymphoma. This CDR3 reads CASSLFAMVDGYTF. The CDR3 coding sequence is TGTGCCAGCAGCCTATTCGCCATGGTCGATGGCTACACCTTC. Supplemented by reference TRBV11-1 and TRBJ1-2, the full variable domain reads EAEVAQSPRYKITEKSQAVAFWCDPISGHATLYWYRQILGQGPELLVQFQDESVVDDSQLPKDRFSAERLKGVDSTLKIQPAELGDSAMYLCASSLFAMVDGYTFGSGTRLTVV.